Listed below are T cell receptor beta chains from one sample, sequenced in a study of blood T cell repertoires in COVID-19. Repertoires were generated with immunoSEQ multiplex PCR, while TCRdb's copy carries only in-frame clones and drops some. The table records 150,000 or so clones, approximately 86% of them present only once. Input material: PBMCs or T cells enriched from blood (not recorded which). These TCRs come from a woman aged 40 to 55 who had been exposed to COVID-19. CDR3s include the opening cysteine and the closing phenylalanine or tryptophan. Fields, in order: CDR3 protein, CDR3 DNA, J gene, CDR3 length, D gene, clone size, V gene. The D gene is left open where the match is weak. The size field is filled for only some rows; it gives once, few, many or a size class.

CASSGMTRGLDTQYF,TGTGCCAGCAGCGGAATGACAAGGGGGTTAGATACGCAGTATTTT,TRBJ2-3,15,NA,NA,TRBV7-7
CASSPGGPVGSPLHF,TGTGCCAGCAGCCCCGGGGGGCCGGTCGGTTCACCCCTCCACTTT,TRBJ1-6,15,NA,NA,TRBV3-1/TRBV3-2
CASKESRLDNQPQHF,TGTGCCAGCAAGGAATCCAGGCTCGACAATCAGCCCCAGCATTTT,TRBJ1-5,15,NA,NA,TRBV27
CASSLQGALETQYF,TGTGCCAGCAGCTTACAGGGGGCTTTAGAGACCCAGTACTTC,TRBJ2-5,14,TRBD1,NA,TRBV7-9
CASRPGGWDEQFF,TGCGCCAGTAGGCCCGGGGGTTGGGATGAGCAGTTCTTC,TRBJ2-1,13,NA,NA,TRBV5-1
CASSASAQKGDPYNEQFF,TGTGCCAGCAGCGCCTCGGCCCAAAAGGGGGACCCCTACAATGAGCAGTTCTTC,TRBJ2-1,18,NA,NA,TRBV9
CASSQSGTGDNEQFF,TGTGCCAGCAGCCAGTCCGGGACAGGAGACAATGAGCAGTTCTTC,TRBJ2-1,15,TRBD1,NA,TRBV3-1/TRBV3-2
CASSLLDSPLHF,TGTGCCAGCAGCTTACTTGATTCACCCCTCCACTTT,TRBJ1-6,12,NA,NA,TRBV5-4
CASTRSAGTNTGELFF,TGTGCCAGCACCCGATCGGCCGGGACGAACACCGGGGAGCTGTTTTTT,TRBJ2-2,16,NA,once,TRBV2
CAISAGRDRGDEQYF,TGTGCCATCAGTGCAGGCCGGGACAGGGGCGACGAGCAGTACTTC,TRBJ2-7,15,TRBD1,NA,TRBV10-3
CASSLTGVRETQYF,TGTGCCAGCAGTCTTACAGGGGTGAGGGAGACCCAGTACTTC,TRBJ2-5,14,TRBD1,NA,TRBV28
CASSAGQGGYGYTF,TGTGCCAGCAGCGCGGGACAGGGCGGCTATGGCTACACCTTC,TRBJ1-2,14,TRBD1,once,TRBV9
CASSIRPSGTYEQYF,TGTGCCAGTAGTATTCGCCCAAGCGGGACCTACGAGCAGTACTTC,TRBJ2-7,15,TRBD2,NA,TRBV19
CASSQDSGSNQPQHF,TGCGCCAGCAGCCAAGATTCGGGGAGCAATCAGCCCCAGCATTTT,TRBJ1-5,15,NA,NA,TRBV4-3
CASVQGAGNTIYF,TGTGCCAGCGTTCAAGGGGCTGGAAACACCATATATTTT,TRBJ1-3,13,NA,NA,TRBV12-3/TRBV12-4
CASSSWDRGRTSGLHEQFF,TGTGCCAGCAGTTCATGGGACAGGGGGCGGACTAGCGGCCTCCATGAGCAGTTCTTC,TRBJ2-1,19,TRBD1,NA,TRBV6-2/TRBV6-3
CASTPGGLSYEQYF,TGTGCCAGCACCCCAGGGGGTCTCTCCTACGAGCAGTACTTC,TRBJ2-7,14,TRBD1,NA,TRBV28
CASSEQGLMEAFF,TGTGCCAGCAGTGAACAGGGGCTCATGGAGGCTTTCTTT,TRBJ1-1,13,TRBD1,NA,TRBV6-4
CASSESGGRTHQYF,TGCGCCAGCAGTGAGTCGGGGGGACGAACGCATCAGTACTTC,TRBJ2-7,14,NA,few,TRBV10-2
CASSRLSSGRVTDTQYF,TGTGCCAGCAGCCGCCTGTCGAGCGGGAGGGTGACAGATACGCAGTATTTT,TRBJ2-3,17,TRBD2,NA,TRBV7-2
CASSQEKYERSPLESTDTQYF,TGTGCCAGCAGCCAAGAGAAATATGAGCGGAGTCCCCTTGAGAGCACAGATACGCAGTATTTT,TRBJ2-3,21,NA,NA,TRBV3-1/TRBV3-2
CASSYTTDPGETQYF,TGTGCCAGCAGTTACACGACAGACCCAGGAGAGACCCAGTACTTC,TRBJ2-5,15,NA,NA,TRBV6-5
CASSQNPRTGEDSPLHF,TGTGCCAGCAGCCAAAACCCAAGGACAGGCGAGGATTCACCCCTCCACTTT,TRBJ1-6,17,TRBD1,few,TRBV3-1/TRBV3-2